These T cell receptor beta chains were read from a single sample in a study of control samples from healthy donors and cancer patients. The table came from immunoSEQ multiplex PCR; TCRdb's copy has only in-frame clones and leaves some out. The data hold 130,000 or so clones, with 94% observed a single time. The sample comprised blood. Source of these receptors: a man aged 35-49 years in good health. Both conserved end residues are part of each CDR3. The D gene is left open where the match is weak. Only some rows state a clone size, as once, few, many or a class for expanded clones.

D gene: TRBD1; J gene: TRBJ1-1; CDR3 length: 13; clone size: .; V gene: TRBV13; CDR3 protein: CASGTGGSTEAFF; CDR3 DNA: TGTGCCAGCGGGACAGGGGGAAGCACCGAAGCTTTCTTT
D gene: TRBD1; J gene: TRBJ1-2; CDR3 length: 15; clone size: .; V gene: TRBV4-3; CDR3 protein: CASSPDRDRAHGYTF; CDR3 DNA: TGCGCCAGCAGCCCCGATCGGGACAGGGCTCATGGCTACACCTTC
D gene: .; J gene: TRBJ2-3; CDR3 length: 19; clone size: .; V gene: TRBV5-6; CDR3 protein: CASSLVVRMWAARTDTQYF; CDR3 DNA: TGTGCCAGCAGCTTGGTGGTAAGAATGTGGGCAGCTAGAACAGATACGCAGTATTTT
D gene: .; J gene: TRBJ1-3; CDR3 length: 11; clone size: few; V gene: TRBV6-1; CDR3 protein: CASSELVTIYF; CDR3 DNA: TGTGCCAGCAGTGAATTGGTGACCATATATTTT
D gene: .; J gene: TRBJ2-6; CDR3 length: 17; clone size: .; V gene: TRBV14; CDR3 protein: CASSRTGALSGANVLTF; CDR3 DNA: TGTGCCAGCAGCCGGACTGGAGCCCTCTCTGGGGCCAACGTCCTGACTTTC
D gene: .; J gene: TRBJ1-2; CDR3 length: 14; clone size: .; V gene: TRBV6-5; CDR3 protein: CASTSPQGSYGYTF; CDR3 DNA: TGTGCCAGCACATCGCCCCAGGGATCCTATGGCTACACCTTC
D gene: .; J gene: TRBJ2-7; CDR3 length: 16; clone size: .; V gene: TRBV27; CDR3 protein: CASSLSREQRWVEQYF; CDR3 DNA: TGTGCCAGCAGTTTATCAAGAGAGCAACGGTGGGTGGAGCAGTACTTC
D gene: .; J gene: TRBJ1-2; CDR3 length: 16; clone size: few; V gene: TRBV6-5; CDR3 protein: CASSYSQHWDGYGYTF; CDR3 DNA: TGTGCCAGCAGTTACTCACAACACTGGGACGGCTATGGCTACACCTTC
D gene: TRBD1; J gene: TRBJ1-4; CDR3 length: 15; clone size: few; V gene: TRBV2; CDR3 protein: CASSDLTGGGEKLFF; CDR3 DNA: TGTGCCAGCAGTGATTTGACAGGGGGCGGTGAAAAACTGTTTTTT
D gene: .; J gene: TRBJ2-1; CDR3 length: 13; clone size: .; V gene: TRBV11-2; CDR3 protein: CASSLASYNEQFF; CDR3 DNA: TGTGCCAGCAGCTTAGCCTCCTACAATGAGCAGTTCTTC
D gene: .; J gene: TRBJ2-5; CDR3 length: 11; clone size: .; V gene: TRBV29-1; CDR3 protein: CSSRGRETQYF; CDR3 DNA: TGCAGCTCGAGGGGTCGAGAGACCCAGTACTTC
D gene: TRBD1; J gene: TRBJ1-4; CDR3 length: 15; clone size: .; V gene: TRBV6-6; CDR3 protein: CASRALGTANEKLFF; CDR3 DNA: TGTGCCAGCAGGGCCCTAGGGACAGCTAATGAAAAACTGTTTTTT
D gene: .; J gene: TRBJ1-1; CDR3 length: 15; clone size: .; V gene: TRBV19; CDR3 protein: CASRKDDRGAAEAFF; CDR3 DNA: TGTGCCAGTAGAAAGGATGACAGAGGGGCCGCTGAAGCTTTCTTT
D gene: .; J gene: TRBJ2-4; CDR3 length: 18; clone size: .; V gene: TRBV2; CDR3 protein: CASSEATILDLAKNIQYF; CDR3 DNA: TGTGCCAGCAGTGAAGCGACCATCTTGGATCTAGCCAAAAACATTCAGTACTTC
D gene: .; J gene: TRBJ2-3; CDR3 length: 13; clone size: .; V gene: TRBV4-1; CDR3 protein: CASSQEFADTQYF; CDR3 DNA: TGCGCCAGCAGCCAAGAGTTCGCAGATACGCAGTATTTT